Below, 22 T cell receptor beta chains from the same sample are listed, as sequenced in a study of T cells expressing NK-cell markers. With the 5' RACE reads reprocessed, TCRdb shows one record per CDR3 protein and no DNA. The table lists about 260,000 distinct CDR3 sequences. The sequencing sample was made of blood T cells: a sorted CD56 or NKG2C T cell subset, CD4+ or CD8+ T cells, or bulk PBMC T cells (not recorded which). These receptors were taken from a young man in good health.

The chain is built from TRBV10-3 and TRBJ1-3; TCRdb designates TRBD1, a call that cannot be tested without DNA. Per the germline V gene, CDR1 is ENHRY and CDR2 is SYGVKD. The CDR3 loop spans 15 amino acids. The CDR3 protein is CAISETGTAGNTIYF.

The chain uses TRBV6-1 and TRBJ2-4; TCRdb returns TRBD2, unconfirmable since there is no DNA. CDR3 length: 15 residues. Germline CDR1 is MNHNS and CDR2 is SASEGT. Here the CDR3 reads CAIGDPGLSFSGQYF.

This sequence joins TRBV15 and TRBJ1-1. Germline V gene data show CDR1 as LNHNV and CDR2 as YYDKDF (reference sequence). The CDR3 is 14 amino acids. The CDR3: CATSEGLSASRAFF.

The chain links TRBV29-1 to TRBJ2-2; TCRdb's D call of TRBD2 is untestable without DNA. Germline V CDR1 and CDR2: SQVTM, ANQGSEA. This CDR3 spans 13 amino acids. CDR3 sequence: CSALRGGTGELFF.

The chain carries TRBV20-1 and TRBJ1-1. Germline CDR1 DFQATT, CDR2 SNEGSKA (reference sequence). The CDR3 covers 11 residues. The CDR3 loop is CSASVGDEAFF.

This sequence joins TRBV6-1 and TRBJ2-3; TCRdb gives TRBD1 as the D gene, but with no DNA this cannot be confirmed. CDR1 is MNHNS and CDR2 is SASEGT in the germline V gene. The CDR3 is made up of 16 amino acids. CDR3 sequence: CASSERGTGGSDTQYF.

The chain is built from TRBV12-3 or TRBV12-4 and TRBJ2-3; TCRdb designates TRBD2, a call that cannot be tested without DNA. The CDR3 totals 14 residues. The CDR3 loop is CASSEGRSGDTQYF.

This chain uses TRBV6-4 with TRBJ2-1; without DNA, the TCRdb call of TRBD1 cannot be checked. The germline CDR1 and CDR2 sequences are MRHNA and SNTAGT. CDR3 length equals 14 residues. The CDR3 sequence is CASSPGPEFNEQFF.

The chain is built from TRBV12-3 or TRBV12-4 and TRBJ2-7; checking the TCRdb D call of TRBD1 is not possible without DNA. The CDR3 spans 14 residues. CDR3 residues: CASRRDASSYEQYF.

The chain uses TRBV5-4 and TRBJ1-1; the TRBD1 assignment by TCRdb is unverifiable without DNA. The CDR3 extends over 12 amino acids. Germline CDR1 reads SGHNT; CDR2 reads YYREEE (reference sequence). This CDR3 reads CASSLETAEAFF.

This sequence joins TRBV28 and TRBJ2-1; the D call of TRBD2 rests on TCRdb alone, since no DNA is present to check it. This CDR3 comprises 13 residues. Per the germline V gene, CDR1 is MDHEN and CDR2 is SYDVKM. This CDR3 reads CASRLAGGNEQFF.

This chain joins TRBV4-3 and TRBJ2-7; no DNA is available, so the TRBD2 call from TCRdb remains unchecked. The length of the CDR3 is 14 residues. CDR1 LGHNA and CDR2 YSLEER come from the germline V gene. The CDR3 is CASSQGTALGEQYF.

V and J are TRBV29-1 and TRBJ2-1; TCRdb returns TRBD1, unconfirmable since there is no DNA. In germline, CDR1 is SQVTM, CDR2 ANQGSEA. This CDR3 contains 14 residues. The CDR3 loop is CSVRGLGSYNEQFF.

This chain links TRBV18 with TRBJ1-1; TCRdb reports TRBD1, a call that lacks DNA to check it against. The CDR3 is 13 amino acids. CDR1 and CDR2 (germline): KGHSH, LQKENI. The CDR3 region is CASSPKRGAVAFF.

This chain connects TRBV3-1 to TRBJ2-3. Germline CDR1 and CDR2: LGHDT and YNNKEL (reference sequence). This CDR3 comprises 12 residues. The CDR3 here is CASSQFEDTQYF.

This chain links TRBV3-1 with TRBJ1-1. The CDR3 totals 12 residues. Germline CDR1 LGHDT, CDR2 YNNKEL (reference sequence). CDR3 sequence: CASSQDLAEAFF.

The rearrangement links TRBV15 to TRBJ2-5; TCRdb picks TRBD1, but there is no DNA to check that call. Germline lookup yields CDR1 LNHNV and CDR2 YYDKDF (reference sequence). This CDR3 is built from 15 residues. CDR3 amino acids: CATSRTTGVGETQYF.

V usage is TRBV5-4 and J usage is TRBJ2-5. This CDR3 spans 15 amino acids. CDR1 is SGHNT, CDR2 YYREEE, per germline (reference sequence). The CDR3 spells CASSGRSGPRDTQYF.

The V gene is TRBV10-3, the J gene TRBJ2-1. There are 11 residues in the CDR3. Germline loops: CDR1 ENHRY, CDR2 SYGVKD. The CDR3 reads CAIRELGEQFF.

The chain employs TRBV2 and TRBJ2-1; TCRdb calls TRBD2, which cannot be checked without DNA. This CDR3 has 15 amino acids. Germline V lookup: CDR1 SNHLY, CDR2 FYNNEI. The CDR3 loop is CASSGDFSSYNEQFF.

CDR3 region: CASSQGTARQPQHF. The J gene is TRBJ1-5, the V gene TRBV27; the TCRdb D gene call, TRBD1, has no DNA to confirm it. The CDR3 loop spans 14 amino acids. Looked up from germline, CDR1 is MNHEY and CDR2 is SMNVEV (reference sequence).

This chain uses TRBV20-1 with TRBJ2-1; there is no DNA to check the TCRdb D call of TRBD2. The CDR3 loop spans 15 amino acids. Germline V gene lookup returns CDR1 DFQATT and CDR2 SNEGSKA (reference sequence). The CDR3 loop is CSARDVRLAGNEQFF.